The T cell receptor (beta chain) described here comes from a study of blood T cells in healthy people across ages. This clonotype occurred many times. With 5 bases clipped from V and 4 bases from J, the junction kept 9 bases outside the gene matches. Germline V lookup: CDR1 SGHTA, CDR2 FQGNSA. The CDR3 is 15 residues long. For the second PCR, which ran for roughly 7 to 11 cycles, a sample-barcoded 5' primer and a J-beta primer mix were used. TCRdb fed the 5' RACE reads into MiXCR, producing one record per CDR3 protein. Of about 1,800,000 distinct CDR3 sequences in the sample, roughly 30% were seen once.

V and J are TRBV7-2 and TRBJ2-7; the match to TRBD2 covers 9 bases. This clonotype was sampled from a woman in her 30s in good health. Sequenced: blood. The CDR3 loop reads CASSPQGTSLYEQYF. The CDR3 region has the DNA TGTGCCAGCAGCCCCCAGGGGACTAGCCTGTACGAGCAGTACTTC.